This T cell receptor (beta chain) was obtained from a study of cytomegalovirus exposure and HLA in healthy donors. General observations from the study: Among the most significant clusters, several appeared linked to common viral pathogens in a later analysis.

This clone was detected only once. Antigen: not known. This CDR3 has 15 amino acids. V was pared by 5 bases and J by 7 bases, with 11 bases of the junction left unmatched. Germline V gene data show CDR1 as SGHTA and CDR2 as FQGNSA. The PCR employed 60 Vbeta primers together with 13 Jbeta primers. Per the study methods: In a later analysis, 70 million to 80 million unique TCR beta chains included roughly 11 million shared by two or more donors. The repertoire was sequenced with immunoSEQ multiplex PCR; TCRdb's copy has only in-frame clones and lacks some. D and trimming come from the DNA, and the V and J calls and clone size come from that table. The top ten hold about 20% of the sample, which has tens of thousands of clones, around 67% seen once.

This sequence was found in a woman aged 45-65 years in good health and CMV-seropositive. Sequences were obtained from PBMCs. This sequence joins TRBV7-2 and TRBJ1-5, with 7 bases aligning to TRBD1. As DNA, the CDR3 is TGTGCCAGCAGCCCAGACAGGGACATGGGGCAGCCCCAGCATTTT. Its translation: CASSPDRDMGQPQHF.